A single sample is the source of the 17 T cell receptor beta chains below, sequenced in a study of shared clonotypes between healthy human individuals. Repertoires were generated with immunoSEQ multiplex PCR, while TCRdb's copy carries only in-frame clones and drops some. The table has under 1 million clones, over 90% seen once. The naive CD8 subset, CD45RO-negative cells positively selected for CCR7, excluded terminally differentiated effector memory CD45RA+ cells. Sequenced: naive CD8+ T cells sorted from blood. The source is a man younger than 45 in good health.

The chain recombines TRBV28 with TRBJ1-1, with a weak D call TRBD1 (6 bases). The V gene's germline CDR1 is MDHEN and CDR2 SYDVKM. The CDR3 sequence is 14 residues long. The germline V and J ends were trimmed by 2 bases and 6 bases, with 13 bases remaining between them. CDR3 in DNA: TGTGCCAGCAGTTTAACCGGGACATCCCCTGAAGCTTTCTTT. Its translation is CASSLTGTSPEAFF.

J is TRBJ2-3 and V is TRBV6-5; D not resolved. The germline V and J ends were trimmed by 6 bases and 2 bases, with 12 bases remaining between them. The CDR3 spans 14 residues. Germline V gene lookup returns CDR1 MNHEY and CDR2 SVGAGI. The CDR3 loop is CASSPLVNTDTQYF. The CDR3 region has the DNA TGTGCCAGCAGCCCGCTGGTAAACACAGATACGCAGTATTTT.

CDR3 coding DNA: TGTGCCAGCAGTGACGCCATCTACGAGCAGTACTTC. Translation gives CASSDAIYEQYF. The chain combines TRBV28 with TRBJ2-7, with no clear D. Germline V CDR1 and CDR2: MDHEN, SYDVKM. CDR3 size: 12 residues. Trimming shortened V by 5 bases and J by 3 bases, and 8 bases separated the two germline ends. Full variable domain (missing parts from reference TRBV28 and TRBJ2-7): DVKVTQSSRYLVKRTGEKVFLECVQDMDHENMFWYRQDPGLGLRLIYFSYDVKMKEKGDIPEGYSVSREKKERFSLILESASTNQTSMYLCASSDAIYEQYFGPGTRLTVT.

The J gene is TRBJ2-7, the V gene TRBV18, with 10 bases matching TRBD2. The CDR3 is 15 amino acids. Germline V lookup: CDR1 KGHSH, CDR2 LQKENI. Germline trimming cut 3 bases from V and 3 bases from J; bases unmatched to any gene: 5. The CDR3 DNA is TGTGCCAGCTCACCGTGGGCTAGCGGGAGCTACGAGCAGTACTTC. Amino acid sequence: CASSPWASGSYEQYF.

The chain joins TRBV11-2 to TRBJ2-6; D is unclear. The CDR3 runs 15 residues. The V and J ends lost 2 bases and 5 bases respectively, with 10 bases between them. Germline CDR1 is SGHAT and CDR2 is FQNNGV. This CDR3 is CASSLLPGWANVLTF. In DNA, the CDR3 is TGTGCCAGCAGCTTATTGCCAGGCTGGGCCAACGTCCTGACTTTC.

The genes are TRBV7-2 and TRBJ2-3; D is unclear. The V and J ends lost 3 bases and 6 bases respectively, with 10 bases between them. This CDR3 region has 13 residues. Germline CDR1 is SGHTA and CDR2 is FQGNSA. CDR3 sequence reads: CASSFHNSDTQYF. The CDR3 DNA reads as TGTGCCAGCAGCTTCCATAATAGTGATACGCAGTATTTT.

V is TRBV5-5 and J is TRBJ2-7; tentative D call: TRBD2 (5 bases). In germline, CDR1 is SGHKS, CDR2 YYEKEE (reference sequence). The CDR3 has 14 residues. The ends were cut back, 3 bases at V and 5 bases at J, with 15 bases in the middle. The CDR3 nucleotides are TGTGCCAGCAGCTACGTTCTAGCTATCCACGAGCAGTACTTC. Amino acids: CASSYVLAIHEQYF.

The chain has TRBV29-1 and TRBJ1-2, with D possibly TRBD1 on 5 matching bases. Per the germline V gene, CDR1 is SQVTM and CDR2 is ANQGSEA. CDR3 length equals 13 residues. V shed 3 bases and J shed 6 bases, with 14 bases lying between them. Here the CDR3 DNA reads TGCAGCGTTGATTGGGGGGTTCGGGATGGCTACACCTTC. Translation gives CSVDWGVRDGYTF.

The V and J genes are TRBV11-2 and TRBJ2-3; D gene ambiguous. Germline V gives CDR1 SGHAT, CDR2 FQNNGV. The V end was cut by 6 bases, the J end by 1 base, with 8 bases between. The CDR3 runs 13 residues. The CDR3 coding sequence is TGTGCCAGCAGGGTTGTAGGCACAGATACGCAGTATTTT. Translating gives CASRVVGTDTQYF.

This chain links TRBV2 with TRBJ2-1; D is ambiguous. The CDR3 covers 15 residues. Germline V gives CDR1 SNHLY, CDR2 FYNNEI. V dropped 1 base and J dropped 6 bases, with 13 bases sitting between them. In nucleotides, the CDR3 is TGTGCCAGCAGTGAAGGGTTTGTGGCCGCCAATGAGCAGTTCTTC. Protein sequence: CASSEGFVAANEQFF.

This chain connects TRBV10-3 to TRBJ2-1, with D maybe TRBD1 (6 bases). Trimming shortened V by 7 bases and J by 8 bases, and 18 bases separated the two germline ends. The CDR3 is 14 amino acids. Germline CDR1 is ENHRY and CDR2 is SYGVKD. This CDR3 reads CAITGAGMGYEQFF. CDR3 in DNA: TGTGCCATCACAGGGGCTGGTATGGGTTATGAGCAGTTCTTC.

The chain links TRBV19 to TRBJ2-4, with TRBD2 matching 11 bases. CDR1 is LNHDA and CDR2 is SQIVND in the germline V gene (reference sequence). The CDR3 sequence is 18 residues long. V shed 5 bases and J 0 bases; nucleotides not matched to a gene: 9. CDR3 residues: CASSSGLAETLAKNIQYF. CDR3 nucleotide sequence: TGTGCCAGTAGTTCGGGACTAGCGGAGACTTTAGCCAAAAACATTCAGTACTTC.

The genes are TRBV5-6 and TRBJ1-1; TRBD1 agrees at 9 bases. Trimming at V came to 4 bases and at J to 5 bases, leaving 15 bases not matched to a gene. This CDR3 has 17 amino acids. Germline V gene lookup returns CDR1 SGHDT and CDR2 YYEEEE. The CDR3 reads CASSEKGTGLAGTEAFF. CDR3 in DNA: TGTGCCAGCAGCGAAAAAGGGACAGGGTTAGCCGGAACTGAAGCTTTCTTT.

This clone occurred once. The chain has TRBV27 and TRBJ2-7, with 11 bases that match TRBD1. The CDR3 length is 15 residues. The germline V gene has CDR1 MNHEY and CDR2 SMNVEV (reference sequence). Unmatched junction bases numbered 7, after V lost 4 bases and J lost 5 bases. CDR3 sequence: CASSSWDRGEHEQYF. In DNA, the CDR3 is TGTGCCAGCAGTTCATGGGACAGGGGGGAACACGAGCAGTACTTC.

This clone was detected only once. This sequence joins TRBV18 and TRBJ2-7, with 9 bases aligning to TRBD1. The length of the CDR3 is 15 residues. CDR1 and CDR2 from the germline V gene are KGHSH and LQKENI. V trimming: 0 bases; J trimming: 7 bases; junction bases outside the gene matches: 7. The CDR3 DNA reads as TGTGCCAGCTCACCACCGACAGGGGGATTTCGGGAGCAGTACTTC. Protein: CASSPPTGGFREQYF.

CDR3 sequence: CASRYGTSGRSAREQYF. For the CDR3, the DNA is TGTGCCAGCAGATACGGGACTAGCGGGAGAAGTGCGCGCGAGCAGTACTTC. The chain has TRBV2 and TRBJ2-7; 14 bases align to TRBD2. CDR3 length: 17 amino acids. V trimming: 6 bases; J trimming: 6 bases; junction bases outside the gene matches: 13. Germline V gene lookup returns CDR1 SNHLY and CDR2 FYNNEI.

This chain connects TRBV15 to TRBJ2-7; 8 bases agree with TRBD2. CDR1 is LNHNV and CDR2 is YYDKDF in the germline V gene (reference sequence). With V trimmed by 0 bases and J by 0 bases, 7 bases remained unmatched. The CDR3 length is 17 residues. This CDR3 is CATSRDPGGGSSYEQYF. The CDR3 DNA follows: TGTGCCACCAGCAGAGATCCTGGCGGGGGGAGCTCCTACGAGCAGTACTTC.